A single sample gave rise to the 32 T cell receptor beta chains below, sequenced in a study of Graves' ophthalmopathy and Graves' hyperthyroidism. Amplified TCR beta CDR3 regions were obtained using RNA transcripts as template. After a first-round RT-PCR with HTBI primers, a second-round multiplex PCR was run. TCRdb analysed the multiplex PCR reads with MiXCR anew, one entry per CDR3 protein. The sample includes some 1.1 million distinct CDR3 sequences, about 36% seen only once; the top ten take more than 9.5%. Sequenced sample: peripheral blood or thyroid tissue (not recorded which). The receptors were gathered from an adult man with Graves' hyperthyroidism.

In its sample, this clonotype was seen many times. The rearrangement links TRBV29-1 to TRBJ2-7, with D possibly matching TRBD1 (6 bases). This CDR3 has 14 amino acids. CDR1 is SQVTM, CDR2 ANQGSEA, per germline. Deletions cut 1 base from V and 0 bases from J, with 10 bases between. This CDR3 reads CSVEVQGNSYEQYF. The DNA of the CDR3 is TGCAGCGTTGAAGTCCAGGGGAACTCCTACGAGCAGTACTTC.

Ten or more counts support this clonotype. CDR3 DNA: TGTGCCAGCAGCGAGCGAGCCGGTTATTCACCCCTCCACTTT. It translates to CASSERAGYSPLHF. The rearrangement joins TRBV12-3 or TRBV12-4 to TRBJ1-6, with D unresolved. With 6 bases removed from V and 8 bases from J, the gap between germline ends came to 14 bases. This CDR3 comprises 14 residues.

The rearrangement uses TRBV3-1 and TRBJ2-7, with D uncertain. The CDR3 is 14 residues long. V lost 1 base and J 6 bases, leaving 13 bases between the germline ends. Looked up from germline, CDR1 is LGHDT and CDR2 is YNNKEL (reference sequence). The CDR3 DNA reads TGTGCCAGCAGCCAAGGGATCAGAAAGTCCGAGCAGTACTTC. Encoded protein: CASSQGIRKSEQYF.

This clonotype was picked up many times. The V and J genes are TRBV10-3 and TRBJ1-2; TRBD1 might be the D (5 bases). V lost 6 bases and J 8 bases, leaving 10 bases between the germline ends. CDR1 ENHRY and CDR2 SYGVKD come from the germline V gene. The CDR3 is 11 amino acids. Here the CDR3 reads CAIRGVHGYTF. Here the CDR3 DNA reads TGTGCCATCAGGGGGGTTCACGGCTACACCTTC.

This clonotype was detected once. A clone one base away is much larger, so this may be a read error. The rearrangement links TRBV9 to TRBJ1-4; possible D gene TRBD1, 5 bases. V was trimmed by 0 bases and J by 8 bases, leaving 11 bases between them. The germline CDR1 and CDR2 sequences are SGDLS and YYNGEE. The CDR3 is 14 amino acids. Here the CDR3 DNA reads TGTGCCAGCAGCGTAGATGTGGGGCAGGAAAAACTGTTTTTT. It codes for CASSVDVGQEKLFF.

V usage is TRBV20-1 and J usage is TRBJ2-5; 9 bases align to TRBD2. V was clipped by 2 bases and J by 2 bases; unmatched bases: 6. The CDR3 consists of 15 residues. CDR1 and CDR2 (germline): DFQATT, SNEGSKA (reference sequence). The chain's CDR3 is CSARLAGPPQETQYF. In DNA, the CDR3 is TGCAGTGCTAGACTAGCGGGACCGCCTCAAGAGACCCAGTACTTC.

For this clonotype: A clone one base away is much larger, so this may be a read error. V is TRBV11-2 and J is TRBJ2-5, with D tentatively TRBD1 (7 bases). Trimming removed 3 bases from V and 8 bases from J, with 19 bases in between. The CDR3 length is 15 residues. Germline V gives CDR1 SGHAT, CDR2 FQNNGV. The CDR3 loop is CASSFRLARGDTQYF. CDR3 nucleotides: TGTGCCAGCAGCTTCAGGCTTGCCAGGGGGGACACCCAGTACTTC.

This clonotype was seen ten or more times. The J gene is TRBJ1-5, the V gene TRBV20-1, with no clear D. CDR3 length equals 16 residues. Germline CDR1 DFQATT, CDR2 SNEGSKA (reference sequence). Trimming took off 1 base at V and 2 bases at J, with 15 bases between the two ends. CDR3 protein: CSARVFGRSGNQPQHF. DNA of the CDR3: TGCAGTGCTAGAGTTTTTGGGAGAAGTGGCAATCAGCCCCAGCATTTT.

This clonotype was recorded a few times. The V and J genes are TRBV3-1 and TRBJ2-7, with TRBD1 identical over 9 bases. Germline CDR1 and CDR2: LGHDT and YNNKEL (reference sequence). V was clipped by 6 bases and J by 3 bases; unmatched bases: 12. The CDR3 runs to 16 residues. CDR3: CASRRDTGGASYEQYF. CDR3 sequence (DNA): TGTGCCAGCAGGCGTGACACAGGGGGCGCGAGCTACGAGCAGTACTTC.

The CDR3 region has the DNA TGTGCCAGCAGCTCACCCGCCGGGAATCAGCCCCAGCATTTT. This gives the protein CASSSPAGNQPQHF. This chain uses TRBV7-2 with TRBJ1-5; no definite D call. Germline CDR1 is SGHTA and CDR2 is FQGNSA. V lost 4 bases and J lost 4, with 11 bases in between. The CDR3 contains 14 residues.

V is TRBV2 and J is TRBJ2-2; 8 bases are a match to TRBD2. Looked up from germline, CDR1 is SNHLY and CDR2 is FYNNEI. The CDR3 is made up of 18 amino acids. J gave up 6 bases and V 1 base, and 13 bases lay outside the gene matches. The CDR3 loop is CASSEESSGIKVAGELFF. DNA for the CDR3: TGTGCCAGCAGTGAAGAGAGTAGCGGGATTAAAGTCGCCGGGGAGCTGTTTTTT.

J is TRBJ2-5 and V is TRBV10-3; 10 positions match TRBD1. Germline CDR1 and CDR2: ENHRY and SYGVKD. V lost 6 bases and J lost 4; bases outside the gene matches: 8. CDR3 size: 15 residues. CDR3 amino acids: CAISGTGAPRETQYF. CDR3 bases: TGTGCCATCAGCGGGACAGGGGCACCGAGAGAGACCCAGTACTTC.

This clonotype was seen a few times. The rearrangement uses TRBV19 and TRBJ2-2; TRBD1 is a possible D gene (5 bases). Germline CDR1 and CDR2: LNHDA and SQIVND (reference sequence). This CDR3 contains 14 residues. V was cut by 3 bases and J by 7 bases, with 12 bases left in between. The CDR3, as DNA: TGTGCCAGTAGTATTTTAGGGGCCGGCGGGGAGCTGTTTTTT. This gives the protein CASSILGAGGELFF.

The chain has TRBV29-1 and TRBJ2-7; the D gene is possibly TRBD1 (5 bases). Deletions cut 1 base from V and 5 bases from J, with 12 bases between. CDR1 is SQVTM, CDR2 ANQGSEA, per germline. This CDR3 contains 13 residues. The CDR3 here is CSVEVGQGNEQYF. CDR3 DNA: TGCAGCGTTGAAGTTGGTCAGGGTAACGAGCAGTACTTC.

This clonotype was detected many times. The rearrangement links TRBV29-1 to TRBJ2-7; 7 bases align to TRBD1. With 6 bases clipped from V and 4 bases from J, the junction kept 6 bases outside the gene matches. The germline CDR1 and CDR2 sequences are SQVTM and ANQGSEA. The CDR3 totals 12 residues. CDR3 loop: CSVRDRTYEQYF. In nucleotides, the CDR3 is TGCAGCGTCCGGGACAGAACATACGAGCAGTACTTC.

In the case of this clonotype: Because it lacks the conserved phenylalanine or tryptophan at the end, this CDR3 is likely a read error. The limits of the CDR3 on the DNA are not certain, so only TCRdb's listed CDR3 is given. The chain links TRBV3-1 to TRBJ2-7. Looked up from germline, CDR1 is LGHDT and CDR2 is YNNKEL (reference sequence). The CDR3 extends over 8 residues, inclusive of both ends. CDR3 loop: CASSQDDP.

The rearrangement joins TRBV5-1 to TRBJ1-5, with TRBD1 identical over 7 bases. The junction had 8 bases not matched to a gene; V was cut back by 4 bases and J by 4 bases. The CDR3 contains 15 residues. Germline lookup yields CDR1 SGHRS and CDR2 YFSETQ. For the CDR3, the DNA is TGCGCCAGCAGCAAAAGCGGGACAGCTAATCAGCCCCAGCATTTT. It is translated as CASSKSGTANQPQHF.

The chain couples TRBV6-6 to TRBJ2-5; 10 bases match TRBD2. This CDR3 contains 16 residues. Trimming removed 0 bases from V and 8 bases from J; junction bases left unmatched: 9. Germline CDR1 and CDR2: MNHNY and SVGAGI (reference sequence). DNA for the CDR3: TGTGCCAGCAGTTACTCCGGGGCTAGCGGGAGAAAAACCCAGTACTTC. Its protein is CASSYSGASGRKTQYF.

This clonotype came up once. The chain recombines TRBV6-2 or TRBV6-3 with TRBJ1-5; no firm D call. The CDR3 has 18 residues. Germline V CDR1 and CDR2: MNHEY, SVGEGT. The V end lost 2 bases, the J end lost 0 bases, and 17 bases lay between the germline ends. The CDR3 sequence is CASSYPLVRSDSNQPQHF. The CDR3 bases are TGTGCCAGCAGTTACCCTTTGGTGCGGTCGGATAGCAATCAGCCCCAGCATTTT.

This clonotype was counted a single time. Since no conserved phenylalanine or tryptophan closes the CDR3, a read error is the likely cause. J is TRBJ1-2 and V is TRBV4-3, with TRBD1 matching over 9 bases. The germline V gene encodes CDR1 LGHNA and CDR2 YSLEER. The ends lost 0 bases at V and 8 bases at J; junction bases unmatched: 7. The CDR3 spans 15 residues. The DNA of the CDR3 is TGCGCCAGCAGCCAAGATGGACAGGGGCGAAGGGGCTACACCCTC. It yields the protein CASSQDGQGRRGYTL.

The chain uses TRBV12-3 or TRBV12-4 and TRBJ1-1, with a tentative D call TRBD1 (5 bases). This CDR3 spans 16 amino acids. V was clipped by 2 bases and J by 3 bases, with 16 bases between them. In DNA form, the CDR3 reads TGTGCCAGCAGTTTAATCCTTGGGGGTAGGGACACTGAAGCTTTCTTT. Its protein product is CASSLILGGRDTEAFF.

This clonotype was seen many times. The V and J genes are TRBV9 and TRBJ2-2; D may correspond to TRBD1 or TRBD2 (6 bases each). V lost 0 bases and J 0 bases, leaving 15 bases between the germline ends. The germline V gene encodes CDR1 SGDLS and CDR2 YYNGEE. The CDR3 totals 18 residues. The DNA of the CDR3 is TGTGCCAGCAGCGTAGAGGTTTACGGGGGCGCGAACACCGGGGAGCTGTTTTTT. It translates to CASSVEVYGGANTGELFF.

In its sample, this clonotype was seen many times. The gene calls are TRBV12-3 or TRBV12-4 and TRBJ1-2, with 7 bases that match TRBD1. The J segment lost 2 bases and the V segment lost 3 bases, leaving 9 bases of the junction unmatched. The CDR3 sequence is 16 residues long. The CDR3, as DNA: TGTGCCAGCAGTTTTCTACCGAGGACAGGAAACTATGGCTACACCTTC. Translating it yields CASSFLPRTGNYGYTF.

This clonotype was seen many times. The chain carries TRBV29-1 and TRBJ1-6; no definite D call. This CDR3 has 13 residues. Germline V gives CDR1 SQVTM, CDR2 ANQGSEA. V dropped 4 bases and J dropped 4 bases, with 8 bases sitting between them. The CDR3 is CSVAQSYNSPLHF. As DNA, the CDR3 is TGCAGCGTTGCCCAGAGTTATAATTCACCCCTCCACTTT. The whole variable domain, filled in from reference TRBV29-1 and TRBJ1-6, reads SAVISQKPSRDICQRGTSLTIQCQVDSQVTMMFWYRQQPGQSLTLIATANQGSEATYESGFVIDKFPISRPNLTFSTLTVSNMSPEDSSIYLCSVAQSYNSPLHFGNGTRLTVT.

This clonotype was seen many times. The chain has TRBV20-1 and TRBJ2-2; unclear D gene. Germline CDR1 DFQATT, CDR2 SNEGSKA (reference sequence). There are 12 residues in the CDR3. V lost 3 bases, J lost 6 bases, and 8 bases lay in between. CDR3 sequence reads: CSASADPGELFF. The CDR3 nucleotides are TGCAGTGCTAGTGCGGACCCCGGGGAGCTGTTTTTT.

The rearrangement uses TRBV29-1 and TRBJ2-7; D remains ambiguous. The CDR3 is made up of 13 amino acids. V was trimmed by 8 bases and J by 0 bases, leaving 14 bases between them. Germline values: CDR1 SQVTM, CDR2 ANQGSEA. The chain's CDR3 is CSLPGSFSYEQYF. DNA of the CDR3: TGCAGCTTACCAGGATCGTTCTCCTACGAGCAGTACTTC.

This clonotype was counted ten times or more. The V call is TRBV4-3, the J call TRBJ1-2; D not resolved. The CDR3 is 14 amino acids. V shed 1 base and J shed 3 bases, with 9 bases lying between them. From germline, CDR1 is LGHNA and CDR2 YSLEER. In DNA, the CDR3 is TGCGCCAGCAGCCAAGTACCAAGCCACTATGGCTACACCTTC. It codes for CASSQVPSHYGYTF.

The chain links TRBV9 to TRBJ2-2, with D perhaps given as TRBD1 or TRBD2 (6 bases each). From germline, CDR1 is SGDLS and CDR2 YYNGEE. Trimming removed 4 bases from V and 2 bases from J, with 12 bases in between. The CDR3 has 15 residues. The CDR3 region is CASSLGGINTGELFF. The CDR3 DNA reads TGTGCCAGCAGCTTAGGGGGGATAAACACCGGGGAGCTGTTTTTT.

The genes are TRBV29-1 and TRBJ2-7, with 7 bases lining up with TRBD1. The ends lost 8 bases at V and 7 bases at J; junction bases unmatched: 5. From germline, CDR1 is SQVTM and CDR2 ANQGSEA. The CDR3 has 10 amino acids. The CDR3 coding sequence is TGCAGCACAAGACAGGGTGAGCAGTACTTC. This translates into CSTRQGEQYF.

This clonotype showed up just a few times. The gene calls are TRBV4-3 and TRBJ2-7, with TRBD1 matching 7 bases. Germline CDR1 is LGHNA and CDR2 is YSLEER. The V gene end was trimmed by 1 base and the J gene end by 6 bases; junction bases not matched to a gene: 9. This CDR3 is 15 amino acids long. The CDR3 loop reads CASSQVHRGGFEQYF. The DNA of the CDR3 is TGCGCCAGCAGCCAAGTTCACAGGGGTGGGTTCGAGCAGTACTTC.

CDR3 amino acids: CASSIEGSVWAQHF. In DNA form, the CDR3 reads TGTGCCAGCAGTATCGAGGGGTCAGTATGGGCCCAGCATTTT. The chain uses TRBV5-6 and TRBJ1-5, with a tentative D call TRBD1 (5 bases). V lost 5 bases and J lost 11, with 20 bases in between. CDR3 size: 14 residues. Germline V gives CDR1 SGHDT, CDR2 YYEEEE. The whole variable domain, filled in from reference TRBV5-6 and TRBJ1-5, reads DAGVTQSPTHLIKTRGQQVTLRCSPKSGHDTVSWYQQALGQGPQFIFQYYEEEERQRGNFPDRFSGHQFPNYSSELNVNALLLGDSALYLCASSIEGSVWAQHFGDGTRLSIL.

The chain couples TRBV25-1 to TRBJ1-6, with TRBD1 identical over 11 bases. Trimming cost V 7 bases and J 5 bases; bases outside gene matches: 7. Germline assignment: CDR1 MGHDK and CDR2 SYGVNS. There are 16 residues in the CDR3. CDR3 bases: TGTGCCAGCACAAACCGGGACAGGGGGAATAATTCACCCCTCCACTTT. This codes for CASTNRDRGNNSPLHF.